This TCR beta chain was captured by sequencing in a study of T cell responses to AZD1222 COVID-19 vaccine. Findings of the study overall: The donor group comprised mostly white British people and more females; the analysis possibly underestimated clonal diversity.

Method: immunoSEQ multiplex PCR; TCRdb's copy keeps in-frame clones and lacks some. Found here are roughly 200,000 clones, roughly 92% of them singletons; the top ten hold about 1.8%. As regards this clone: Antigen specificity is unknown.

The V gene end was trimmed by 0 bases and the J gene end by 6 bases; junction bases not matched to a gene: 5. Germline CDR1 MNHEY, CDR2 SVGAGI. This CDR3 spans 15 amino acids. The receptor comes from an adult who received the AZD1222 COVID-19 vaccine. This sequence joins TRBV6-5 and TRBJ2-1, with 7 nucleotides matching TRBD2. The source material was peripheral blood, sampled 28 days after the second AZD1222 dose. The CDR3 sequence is CASSYSPGRGNEQFF. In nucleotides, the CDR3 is TGTGCCAGCAGTTACTCCCCAGGGAGGGGCAATGAGCAGTTCTTC.